The clone carrying this T cell receptor (beta chain) was observed a handful of times. As yet, its antigen is unknown. The record originates from a study of cytomegalovirus exposure and HLA in healthy donors. The method was immunoSEQ multiplex PCR; TCRdb's version includes in-frame clones alone and lacks a portion of them. The data show about 50,000 clones, 88% seen once. V lost 1 base to trimming and J lost 7 bases, with 10 bases between them. The CDR3 totals 13 residues. Germline loops: CDR1 SGHAT, CDR2 FQNNGV. The study drew the donors from its roughly 120-subject validation cohort, separate from the approximately 700-subject first cohort. Broader study findings: Testing in vitro showed a few CMV-associated chains specific for CMV antigens. Among TCR beta chains, those listed as cytomegalovirus-associated numbered over 150.

The specimen sequenced was PBMCs. The clonotype comes from a woman aged 25 to 39 in good health and CMV-seronegative. This sequence joins TRBV11-2 and TRBJ2-5; D may be TRBD2 (6 bases). CDR3: CASSLAGVGTQYF. In DNA, the CDR3 is TGTGCCAGCAGCTTAGCGGGGGTGGGGACCCAGTACTTC.